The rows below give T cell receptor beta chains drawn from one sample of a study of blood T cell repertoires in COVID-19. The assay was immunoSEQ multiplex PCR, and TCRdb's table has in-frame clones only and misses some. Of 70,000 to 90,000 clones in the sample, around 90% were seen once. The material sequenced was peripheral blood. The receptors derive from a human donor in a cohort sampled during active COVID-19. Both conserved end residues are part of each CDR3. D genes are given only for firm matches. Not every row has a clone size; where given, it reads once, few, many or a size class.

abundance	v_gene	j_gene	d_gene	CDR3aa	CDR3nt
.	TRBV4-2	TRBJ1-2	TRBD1	CASSQVPGGNYGYTF	TGTGCCAGCAGCCAAGTTCCAGGGGGCAACTATGGCTACACCTTC
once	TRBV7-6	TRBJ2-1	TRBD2	CASSLGSGRTNEQFF	TGTGCCAGCAGCTTAGGTAGCGGGAGGACCAATGAGCAGTTCTTC
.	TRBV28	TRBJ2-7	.	CASSLLGSGGRNEQYF	TGTGCCAGCAGTTTATTGGGCTCGGGGGGCAGAAACGAGCAGTACTTC
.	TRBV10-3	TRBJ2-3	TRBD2	CAISEPQAGTSVASTTDTQYF	TGTGCCATCAGTGAACCCCAAGCAGGGACTAGCGTTGCGTCTACCACAGATACGCAGTATTTT
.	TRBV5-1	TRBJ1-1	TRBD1	CASSAGTANTEAFF	TGCGCCAGCAGCGCCGGGACAGCCAACACTGAAGCTTTCTTT
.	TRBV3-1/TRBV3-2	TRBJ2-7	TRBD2	CASSPSGGGYEQYF	TGTGCCAGCAGCCCTAGCGGGGGAGGCTACGAGCAGTACTTC
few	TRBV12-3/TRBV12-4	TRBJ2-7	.	CASSPSSYEQYF	TGTGCCAGCAGTCCTAGCTCCTACGAGCAGTACTTC
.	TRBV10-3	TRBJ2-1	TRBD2	CAISGQRGGTNEQFF	TGTGCCATCAGTGGTCAGCGGGGGGGGACCAATGAGCAGTTCTTC
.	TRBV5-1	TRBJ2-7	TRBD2	CASSSGTSGRVSYEQYF	TGCGCCAGCAGCTCCGGGACTAGCGGGAGAGTTTCCTACGAGCAGTACTTC
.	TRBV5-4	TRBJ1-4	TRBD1	CASNGQGEKLFF	TGTGCCAGCAATGGACAGGGAGAAAAACTGTTTTTT
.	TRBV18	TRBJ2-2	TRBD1	CASSSGTGNTGELFF	TGTGCCAGCTCATCCGGGACAGGGAACACCGGGGAGCTGTTTTTT
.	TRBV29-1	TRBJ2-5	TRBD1	CSVDPGGGQETQYF	TGCAGCGTTGATCCAGGGGGCGGACAAGAGACCCAGTACTTC
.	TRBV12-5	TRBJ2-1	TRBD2	CASGSIAGGLYNEQFF	TGTGCTAGTGGTTCAATAGCGGGAGGACTCTACAATGAGCAGTTCTTC
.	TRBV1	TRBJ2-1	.	CTSSSRAAGGIYNEQFF	TGCACCAGCAGCAGTCGAGCGGCGGGAGGTATCTACAATGAGCAGTTCTTC
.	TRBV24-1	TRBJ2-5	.	CASQGGPLETQYF	TGTGCCTCCCAGGGGGGACCGTTGGAGACCCAGTACTTC
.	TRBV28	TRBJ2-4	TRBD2	CASSYPGGRRTPGGIQYF	TGTGCCAGCAGTTACCCGGGGGGGAGGCGGACCCCTGGGGGCATTCAGTACTTC
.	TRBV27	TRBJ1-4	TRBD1	CASSLTSDRRDEKLFF	TGTGCCAGCAGTCTTACCTCGGACAGGAGAGATGAAAAACTGTTTTTT
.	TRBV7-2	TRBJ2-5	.	CASSAQTRAGETQYF	TGTGCCAGCAGCGCGCAGACCAGGGCAGGGGAGACCCAGTACTTC
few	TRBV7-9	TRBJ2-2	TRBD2	CAPTPSGMLSTGELFF	TGTGCCCCCACACCTAGCGGGATGTTAAGCACCGGGGAGCTGTTTTTT
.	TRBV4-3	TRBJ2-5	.	CASSQDLAETQYF	TGCGCCAGCAGCCAAGATTTAGCTGAGACCCAGTACTTC
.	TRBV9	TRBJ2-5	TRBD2	CASSHTTSGEGTQYF	TGTGCCAGCAGCCACACGACTAGCGGGGAGGGGACCCAGTACTTC
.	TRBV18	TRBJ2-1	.	CASSPGPHNEQFF	TGTGCCAGCTCACCAGGCCCTCACAATGAGCAGTTCTTC
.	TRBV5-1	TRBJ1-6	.	CASSPGEGSLPLHF	TGCGCCAGCAGCCCCGGGGAGGGAAGTCTTCCCCTCCACTTT
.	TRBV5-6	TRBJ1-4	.	CASSLRQQPRLFF	TGTGCCAGCAGCTTGAGACAGCAACCCCGACTGTTTTTT
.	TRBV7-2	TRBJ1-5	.	CASSFSRGSNQPQHF	TGTGCCAGCAGCTTTAGTCGGGGGAGCAATCAGCCCCAGCATTTT
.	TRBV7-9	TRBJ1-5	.	CASSPTGGDGNQPQHF	TGTGCCAGCAGCCCCACTGGGGGGGACGGCAATCAGCCCCAGCATTTT
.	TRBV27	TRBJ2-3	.	CASKRSADTQYF	TGTGCCAGCAAGAGGTCTGCAGATACGCAGTATTTT
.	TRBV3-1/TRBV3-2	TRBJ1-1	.	CASSQGPGYTEAFF	TGTGCCAGCAGCCAAGGCCCCGGGTATACTGAAGCTTTCTTT
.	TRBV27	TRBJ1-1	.	CASSYFPGGTEAFF	TGTGCCAGCAGCTATTTTCCGGGGGGCACTGAAGCTTTCTTT
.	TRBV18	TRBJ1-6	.	CASSPAPGGNSPLHF	TGTGCCAGCTCACCAGCGCCAGGAGGGAACTCACCCCTCCACTTT
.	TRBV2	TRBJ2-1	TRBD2	CASSDRLAGARSSYNEQFF	TGTGCCAGCAGTGACCGACTAGCGGGGGCCCGGAGCTCCTACAATGAGCAGTTCTTC
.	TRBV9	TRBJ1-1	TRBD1	CASSVDPGQGRTEAFF	TGTGCCAGCAGCGTAGATCCGGGACAGGGTAGGACTGAAGCTTTCTTT
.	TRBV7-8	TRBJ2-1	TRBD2	CASSSPGLAFEDEQFF	TGTGCCAGCAGCTCACCGGGACTAGCGTTTGAGGATGAGCAGTTCTTC
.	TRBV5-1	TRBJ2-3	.	CASSLADRTLDTQYF	TGCGCCAGCAGCTTGGCCGACAGGACCCTAGATACGCAGTATTTT
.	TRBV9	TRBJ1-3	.	CASSPFSGNTIYF	TGTGCCAGCAGCCCTTTCTCTGGAAACACCATATATTTT
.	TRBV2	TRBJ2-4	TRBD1	CASSDRPSWDRSSF	TGTGCCAGCAGTGACCGCCCCTCATGGGACAGATCCTCGTTC
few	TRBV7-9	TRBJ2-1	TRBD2	CASSPWGVAGDDEQFF	TGTGCCAGCAGCCCCTGGGGGGTAGCGGGAGACGATGAGCAGTTCTTC
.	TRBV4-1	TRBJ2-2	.	CASSQARTIAAGELFF	TGCGCCAGCAGCCAAGCTAGGACCATAGCGGCCGGGGAGCTGTTTTTT